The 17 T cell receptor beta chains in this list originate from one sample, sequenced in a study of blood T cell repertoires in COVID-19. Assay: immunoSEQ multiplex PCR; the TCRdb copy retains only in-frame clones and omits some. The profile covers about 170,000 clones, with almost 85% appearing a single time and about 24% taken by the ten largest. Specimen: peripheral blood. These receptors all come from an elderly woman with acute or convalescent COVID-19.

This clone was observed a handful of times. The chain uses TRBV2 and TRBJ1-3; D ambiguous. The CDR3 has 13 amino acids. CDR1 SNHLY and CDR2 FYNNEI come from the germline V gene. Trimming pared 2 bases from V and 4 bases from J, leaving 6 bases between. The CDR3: CASSELQGNTIYF. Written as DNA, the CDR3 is TGTGCCAGCAGTGAACTCCAGGGAAACACCATATATTTT. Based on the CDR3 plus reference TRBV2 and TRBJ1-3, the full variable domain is EPEVTQTPSHQVTQMGQEVILRCVPISNHLYFYWYRQILGQKVEFLVSFYNNEISEKSEIFDDQFSVERPDGSNFTLKIRSTKLEDSAMYFCASSELQGNTIYFGEGSWLTVV.

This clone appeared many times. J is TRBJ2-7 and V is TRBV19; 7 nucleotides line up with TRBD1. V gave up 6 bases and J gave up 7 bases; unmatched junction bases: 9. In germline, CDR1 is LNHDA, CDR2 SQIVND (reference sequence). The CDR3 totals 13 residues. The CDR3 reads CASRGTASGEQYF. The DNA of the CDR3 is TGTGCCAGTAGAGGGACAGCCTCCGGAGAGCAGTACTTC.

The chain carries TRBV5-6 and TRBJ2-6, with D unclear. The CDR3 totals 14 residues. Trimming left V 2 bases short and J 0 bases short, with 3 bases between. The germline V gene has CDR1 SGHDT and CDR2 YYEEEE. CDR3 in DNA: TGTGCCAGCAGCTTCAGCTCTGGGGCCAACGTCCTGACTTTC. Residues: CASSFSSGANVLTF.

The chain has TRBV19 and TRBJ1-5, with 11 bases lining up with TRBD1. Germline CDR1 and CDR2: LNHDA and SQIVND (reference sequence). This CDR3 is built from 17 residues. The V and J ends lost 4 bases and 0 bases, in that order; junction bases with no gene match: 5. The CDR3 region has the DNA TGTGCCAGTAGTAACCGGGACAGGGGGGGTAGCAATCAGCCCCAGCATTTT. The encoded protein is CASSNRDRGGSNQPQHF.

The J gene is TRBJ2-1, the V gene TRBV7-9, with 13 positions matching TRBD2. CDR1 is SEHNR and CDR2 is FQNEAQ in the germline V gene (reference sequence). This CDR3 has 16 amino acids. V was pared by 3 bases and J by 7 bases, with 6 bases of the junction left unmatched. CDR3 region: CASSFLTSGGSNEQFF. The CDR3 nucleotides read TGTGCCAGCAGCTTCCTGACTAGCGGGGGGTCTAATGAGCAGTTCTTC.

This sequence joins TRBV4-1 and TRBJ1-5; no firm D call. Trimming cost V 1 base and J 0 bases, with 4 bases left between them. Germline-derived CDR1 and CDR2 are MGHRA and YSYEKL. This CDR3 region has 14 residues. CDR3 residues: CASSQAFSNQPQHF. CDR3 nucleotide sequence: TGCGCCAGCAGCCAAGCGTTTAGCAATCAGCCCCAGCATTTT.

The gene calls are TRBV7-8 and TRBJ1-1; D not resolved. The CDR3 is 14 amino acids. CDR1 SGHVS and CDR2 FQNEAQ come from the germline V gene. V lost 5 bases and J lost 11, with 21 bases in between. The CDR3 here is CASSNPGVLPGAFF. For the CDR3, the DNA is TGTGCCAGCAGCAATCCCGGTGTCCTCCCGGGGGCTTTCTTT.

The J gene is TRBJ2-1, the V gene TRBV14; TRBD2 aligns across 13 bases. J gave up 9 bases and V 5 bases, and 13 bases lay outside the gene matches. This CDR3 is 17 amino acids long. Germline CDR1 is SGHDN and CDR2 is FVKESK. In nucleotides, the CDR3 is TGTGCCAGCAGCAACTTCAGGACTAGCGGGAGTTATAGTGAGCAGTTCTTC. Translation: CASSNFRTSGSYSEQFF.

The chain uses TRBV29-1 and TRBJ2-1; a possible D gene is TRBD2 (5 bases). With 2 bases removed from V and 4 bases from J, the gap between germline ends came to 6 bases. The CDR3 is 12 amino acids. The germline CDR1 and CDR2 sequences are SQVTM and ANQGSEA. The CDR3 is CSVEREYNEQFF. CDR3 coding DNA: TGCAGCGTTGAAAGGGAGTACAATGAGCAGTTCTTC.

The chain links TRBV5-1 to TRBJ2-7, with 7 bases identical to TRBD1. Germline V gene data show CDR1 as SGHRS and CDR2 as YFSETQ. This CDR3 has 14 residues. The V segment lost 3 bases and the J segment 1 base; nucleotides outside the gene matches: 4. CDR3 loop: CASSSQGVSYEQYF. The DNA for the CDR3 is TGCGCCAGCAGCTCCCAGGGGGTGTCCTACGAGCAGTACTTC.

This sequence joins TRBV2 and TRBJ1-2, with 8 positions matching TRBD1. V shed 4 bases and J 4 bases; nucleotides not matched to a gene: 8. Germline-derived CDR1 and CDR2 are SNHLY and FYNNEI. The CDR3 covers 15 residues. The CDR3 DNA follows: TGTGCCAGCAGTGGGCTCCCGCAGGGGGCCTATGGCTACACCTTC. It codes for CASSGLPQGAYGYTF.

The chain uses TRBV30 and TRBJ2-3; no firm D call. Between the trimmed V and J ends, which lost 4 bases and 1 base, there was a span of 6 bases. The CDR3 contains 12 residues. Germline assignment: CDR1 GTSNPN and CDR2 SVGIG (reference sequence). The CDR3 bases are TGTGCCTGGAATCCAGGCACAGATACGCAGTATTTT. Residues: CAWNPGTDTQYF.

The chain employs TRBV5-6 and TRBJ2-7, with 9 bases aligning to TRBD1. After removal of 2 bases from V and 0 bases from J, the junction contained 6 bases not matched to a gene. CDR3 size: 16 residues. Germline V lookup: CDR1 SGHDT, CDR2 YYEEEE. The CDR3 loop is CASSFLQGASSYEQYF. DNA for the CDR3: TGTGCCAGCAGCTTTCTACAGGGGGCCTCCTCCTACGAGCAGTACTTC.

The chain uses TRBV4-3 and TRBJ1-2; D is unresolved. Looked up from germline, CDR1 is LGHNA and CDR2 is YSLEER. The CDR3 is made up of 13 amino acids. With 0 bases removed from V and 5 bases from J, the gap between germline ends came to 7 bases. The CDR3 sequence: CASSQDLRYGYTF. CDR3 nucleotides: TGCGCCAGCAGCCAAGATCTTCGGTATGGCTACACCTTC.

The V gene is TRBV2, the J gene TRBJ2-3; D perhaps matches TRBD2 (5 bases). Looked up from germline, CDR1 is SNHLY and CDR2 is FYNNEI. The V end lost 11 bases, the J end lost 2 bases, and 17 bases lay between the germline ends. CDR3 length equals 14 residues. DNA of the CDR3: TGTGCCGGCGGGTCGGGTACCTTCACAGATACGCAGTATTTT. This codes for CAGGSGTFTDTQYF.

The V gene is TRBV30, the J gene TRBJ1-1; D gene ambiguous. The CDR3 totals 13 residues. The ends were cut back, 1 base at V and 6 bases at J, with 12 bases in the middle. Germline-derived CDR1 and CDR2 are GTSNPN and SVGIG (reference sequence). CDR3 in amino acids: CAWSANGRAEAFF. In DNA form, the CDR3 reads TGTGCCTGGAGTGCAAACGGTCGCGCTGAAGCTTTCTTT.

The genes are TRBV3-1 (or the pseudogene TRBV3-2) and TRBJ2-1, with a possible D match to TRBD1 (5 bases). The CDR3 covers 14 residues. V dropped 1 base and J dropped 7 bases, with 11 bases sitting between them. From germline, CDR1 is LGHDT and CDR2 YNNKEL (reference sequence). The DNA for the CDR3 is TGTGCCAGCAGCCAAGTGGCTAGGGGTAATGAGCAGTTCTTC. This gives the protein CASSQVARGNEQFF.